This entry lists 19 T cell receptor beta chains sequenced from one sample in a study of shared clonotypes between healthy human individuals. CD45RO-negative, CCR7-positively selected cells formed the naive CD8 fraction, excluding terminally differentiated effector memory CD45RA+ cells. TCRdb's table, derived via immunoSEQ multiplex PCR, lists solely in-frame clones and lacks some. The table has millions of clones, 85% to 95% seen once; the top ten hold under 2%. The sequenced sample consisted of naive CD8+ T cells from PBMCs. These receptors all stem from a man aged 18 to 29 in good health. Some clones in this sample may be carry-over from other donors' samples.

This clone was seen a handful of times. V and J are TRBV19 and TRBJ1-1; no clear D gene. CDR1 and CDR2 from the germline V gene are LNHDA and SQIVND (reference sequence). The CDR3 is 13 amino acids. V gave up 3 bases and J gave up 5 bases, with 10 bases separating them. The CDR3 is CASSMSARTEAFF. As DNA, the CDR3 is TGTGCCAGTAGTATGTCGGCAAGGACTGAAGCTTTCTTT.

This clone was seen just once. The rearrangement links TRBV9 to TRBJ1-2; TRBD1 aligns across 7 bases. This CDR3 is built from 15 residues. In germline, CDR1 is SGDLS, CDR2 YYNGEE. V shed 2 bases, J shed 3 bases, and the junction held 7 bases outside the gene matches. DNA for the CDR3: TGTGCCAGCAGCGTCACACAGGGGAACGACTATGGCTACACCTTC. It encodes CASSVTQGNDYGYTF.

The V call is TRBV4-1, the J call TRBJ2-7, with a possible D match to TRBD1 (5 bases). The CDR3 extends over 14 amino acids. CDR1 and CDR2 (germline): MGHRA, YSYEKL. The ends were cut back, 1 base at V and 3 bases at J, with 10 bases in the middle. The CDR3 loop is CASSQGAGYYEQYF. CDR3 sequence (DNA): TGCGCCAGCAGCCAAGGGGCAGGGTACTACGAGCAGTACTTC.

The chain couples TRBV6-1 to TRBJ2-5, with D tentatively TRBD2 (6 bases). Germline CDR1 MNHNS, CDR2 SASEGT. V was clipped by 4 bases and J by 9 bases, with 21 bases between them. This CDR3 region has 15 residues. The CDR3 protein is CASSGSGGLSLAQYF. The CDR3 DNA reads as TGTGCCAGCAGTGGTTCCGGAGGGCTCTCCTTGGCCCAGTACTTC.

The rearrangement joins TRBV11-2 to TRBJ2-1, with a possible D match to TRBD1 (6 bases). CDR3 size: 15 residues. Trimming took 5 bases from V and 2 from J, leaving 13 bases between them. Germline V gene lookup returns CDR1 SGHAT and CDR2 FQNNGV. CDR3 coding DNA: TGTGCCAGCAGCCCCCGGGACAAGGCCTACAATGAGCAGTTCTTC. Translating gives CASSPRDKAYNEQFF.

The chain employs TRBV13 and TRBJ2-6, with D unclear. Germline V gene sequence: CDR1 PRHDT, CDR2 FYEKMQ (reference sequence). The CDR3 length is 16 residues. V lost 5 bases and J 0 bases, leaving 11 bases between the germline ends. The CDR3 reads CASSTLGNSGANVLTF. In DNA form, the CDR3 reads TGTGCCAGCAGCACACTGGGGAACTCTGGGGCCAACGTCCTGACTTTC. The full variable domain, its missing parts supplied by reference TRBV13 and TRBJ2-6, is AAGVIQSPRHLIKEKRETATLKCYPIPRHDTVYWYQQGPGQDPQFLISFYEKMQSDKGSIPDRFSAQQFSDYHSELNMSSLELGDSALYFCASSTLGNSGANVLTFGAGSRLTVL.

With respect to this clone: This same CDR3 is encoded by further DNA sequences in the sample. The rearrangement uses TRBV27 and TRBJ2-7; 7 positions match TRBD2. The CDR3 has 14 residues. V shed 4 bases, J shed 3 bases, and the junction held 6 bases outside the gene matches. Germline V gene sequence: CDR1 MNHEY, CDR2 SMNVEV (reference sequence). In DNA form, the CDR3 reads TGTGCCAGCAGTTGGGGGGGGAGTAGCTACGAGCAGTACTTC. This gives the protein CASSWGGSSYEQYF.

The genes are TRBV6-5 and TRBJ1-2; 8 bases are shared with TRBD1. After removal of 8 bases from V and 4 bases from J, the junction contained 9 bases not matched to a gene. The CDR3 runs 14 residues. Germline assignment: CDR1 MNHEY and CDR2 SVGAGI. The CDR3 loop reads CASSAGQATYGYTF. Here the CDR3 DNA reads TGTGCCAGCTCGGCGGGACAGGCGACCTATGGCTACACCTTC.

This clone was detected only once. The sample contains more than one DNA sequence encoding this CDR3. This sequence joins TRBV7-6 and TRBJ2-1; D possibly corresponds to TRBD2 (5 bases). V was cut by 1 base and J by 4 bases, with 11 bases left in between. Germline-derived CDR1 and CDR2 are SGHVS and FNYEAQ. The CDR3 runs to 15 residues. CDR3 coding DNA: TGTGCCAGCAGCTTAGTAGCTGGAGGATACAATGAGCAGTTCTTC. This gives the protein CASSLVAGGYNEQFF. The whole variable domain, filled in from reference TRBV7-6 and TRBJ2-1, reads GAGVSQSPRYKVTKRGQDVALRCDPISGHVSLYWYRQALGQGPEFLTYFNYEAQQDKSGLPNDRFSAERPEGSISTLTIQRTEQRDSAMYRCASSLVAGGYNEQFFGPGTRLTVL.

The chain joins TRBV2 to TRBJ2-7, with TRBD2 matching over 9 bases. The CDR3 length is 15 residues. Looked up from germline, CDR1 is SNHLY and CDR2 is FYNNEI. V gave up 0 bases and J gave up 5 bases; unmatched junction bases: 5. CDR3 amino acids: CASSEAGTSLHEQYF. The DNA for the CDR3 is TGTGCCAGCAGTGAAGCTGGGACTAGCTTACACGAGCAGTACTTC.

This clone was counted a single time. The rearrangement links TRBV14 to TRBJ1-4; possibly TRBD1 for D (5 bases). V was shortened by 3 bases and J by 8 bases, with 10 bases between the two germline ends. The germline V gene has CDR1 SGHDN and CDR2 FVKESK. This CDR3 spans 13 amino acids. As DNA, the CDR3 is TGTGCCAGCAGCCACAGGGTAGGGGAAAAACTGTTTTTT. It encodes CASSHRVGEKLFF.

J is TRBJ1-1 and V is TRBV10-3, with 7 nucleotides matching TRBD1. The CDR3 runs 17 residues. With V trimmed by 4 bases and J by 0 bases, 11 bases remained unmatched. Germline CDR1 ENHRY, CDR2 SYGVKD. The DNA of the CDR3 is TGTGCCATCAGTGGCCTCCGGGACAGAATTATGAACACTGAAGCTTTCTTT. This translates into CAISGLRDRIMNTEAFF.

The CDR3 DNA follows: TGTGCCAGCAATATCGAATGGGGTACAGGGGAGATGAACACTGAAGCTTTCTTT. Protein sequence: CASNIEWGTGEMNTEAFF. V and J are TRBV28 and TRBJ1-1, with 7 bases that match TRBD1. The germline V gene encodes CDR1 MDHEN and CDR2 SYDVKM. V gave up 7 bases and J gave up 0 bases; unmatched junction bases: 17. This CDR3 is built from 18 residues.

The chain carries TRBV10-2 and TRBJ2-5; D gene uncertain. This CDR3 contains 14 residues. Germline values: CDR1 WSHSY, CDR2 SAAADI. V was trimmed by 0 bases and J by 4 bases, leaving 9 bases between them. Here the CDR3 DNA reads TGCGCCAGCAGTGAGTCGATAGGAGTAGAGACCCAGTACTTC. It yields the protein CASSESIGVETQYF.

This chain joins TRBV14 and TRBJ1-3; 9 bases are a match to TRBD1. In germline, CDR1 is SGHDN, CDR2 FVKESK. This CDR3 contains 16 residues. V trimming: 1 base; J trimming: 4 bases; junction bases outside the gene matches: 5. This chain's CDR3 is CASSQVFGTGGNTIYF. For the CDR3, the DNA is TGTGCCAGCAGCCAAGTGTTTGGGACAGGGGGAAACACCATATATTTT.

The V gene is TRBV21-1, the J gene TRBJ1-1. TRBV21-1 corresponds to a pseudogene. The CDR3 is made up of 13 amino acids. CDR3 DNA sequence: TGTGCCAGCAGCAAAGGAGACGACACTGAAGCTTTCTTT. Translating gives CASSKGDDTEAFF.

The rearrangement joins TRBV2 to TRBJ2-5; D is possibly TRBD2 (5 bases). V dropped 2 bases and J dropped 1 base, with 14 bases sitting between them. The CDR3 has 16 amino acids. Germline values: CDR1 SNHLY, CDR2 FYNNEI. The DNA of the CDR3 is TGTGCCAGCAGTGAAACGGGTCTAGCCCTCCAAGAGACCCAGTACTTC. Residues: CASSETGLALQETQYF.

The chain recombines TRBV19 with TRBJ1-2; possibly TRBD1 for D (5 bases). Trimming removed 4 bases from V and 3 bases from J, with 9 bases in between. This CDR3 is 13 amino acids long. CDR1 and CDR2 from the germline V gene are LNHDA and SQIVND (reference sequence). CDR3 in amino acids: CASSTRDDYGYTF. CDR3 DNA sequence: TGTGCCAGTAGTACCCGGGACGACTATGGCTACACCTTC.

This clone turned up a few times. Other nucleotide sequences from this sample produce the same CDR3. This chain uses TRBV27 with TRBJ1-5; D not resolved. Germline assignment: CDR1 MNHEY and CDR2 SMNVEV (reference sequence). This CDR3 region has 13 residues. V lost 2 bases and J 1 base, leaving 3 bases between the germline ends. CDR3 in amino acids: CASSLGSNQPQHF. For the CDR3, the DNA is TGTGCCAGCAGTTTAGGCAGCAATCAGCCCCAGCATTTT.